This T cell receptor (beta chain) appears in the sequencing data of a study of T cells in Graves' hyperthyroidism and ophthalmopathy. Amplified TCR beta CDR3 regions derived from RNA transcripts. First-round RT-PCR targeting the TCR CDR3 was performed with the HTBI primer set. TCRdb re-called the multiplex PCR reads through MiXCR, storing one row per CDR3 protein. The sample has around 600,000 distinct CDR3 sequences, 13% to 15% seen once; the top ten hold under 15%. The receptor comes from a woman between 50 and 59 years old with Graves' ophthalmopathy. The sample comprised blood.

DNA of the CDR3: TGCGCCAGCAGCCCAGGTAGTGGTTCGGGCACCATATATTTT. The encoded protein is CASSPGSGSGTIYF. The chain couples TRBV5-1 to TRBJ1-3; D is unresolved. The CDR3 length is 14 residues. V gave up 4 bases and J gave up 9 bases, with 17 bases separating them. CDR1 is SGHRS, CDR2 YFSETQ, per germline.